The 24 T cell receptor beta chains in this list originate from one sample, sequenced in a study of blood T cell repertoires in COVID-19. Using immunoSEQ multiplex PCR, the repertoire was profiled, and TCRdb retains in-frame clones only, with some absent. The top ten clones hold around 6.6% of a sample with about 250,000 clones, around 89% of them seen once. The sequencing input was peripheral blood. The receptors shown here come from a woman aged 25 to 39 with COVID-19, enrolled during active disease.

This clone has just one count. J is TRBJ1-1 and V is TRBV6-5, with D perhaps TRBD1 (6 bases). Trimming took off 6 bases at V and 1 base at J, with 12 bases between the two ends. The germline V gene has CDR1 MNHEY and CDR2 SVGAGI. CDR3 length: 14 amino acids. CDR3 in amino acids: CASSSGGPNTEAFF. For the CDR3, the DNA is TGTGCCAGCAGCTCCGGGGGGCCGAACACTGAAGCTTTCTTT.

Only one count was recorded for this clone. J is TRBJ1-6 and V is TRBV6-5; 7 nucleotides line up with TRBD1. J was trimmed by 8 bases and V by 7 bases; bases with no gene match: 5. Germline lookup yields CDR1 MNHEY and CDR2 SVGAGI. There are 13 residues in the CDR3. This CDR3 reads CASTGTVDSPLHF. The CDR3 region has the DNA TGTGCCAGCACCGGGACAGTCGATTCACCCCTCCACTTT.

The chain is built from TRBV19 and TRBJ2-3; 13 nucleotides align to TRBD2. This CDR3 spans 16 amino acids. From germline, CDR1 is LNHDA and CDR2 SQIVND (reference sequence). V trimming: 5 bases; J trimming: 0 bases; junction bases outside the gene matches: 2. The CDR3 spells CASSGLAGASTDTQYF. The CDR3 DNA sequence: TGTGCCAGTAGTGGACTAGCGGGGGCTAGCACAGATACGCAGTATTTT.

This clone was picked up one time. Germline is not matched at one junction end, which may reflect a read error. The chain uses TRBV7-7 and TRBJ2-1, with 10 bases lining up with TRBD2. The CDR3 loop spans 15 amino acids. In germline, CDR1 is SSHAT, CDR2 FNYEAQ (reference sequence). The CDR3, as DNA: TGTGCTAGCAGCGCGGGACACGGGACTAGCGATGAGCAGTTCTTC. Translating it yields CASSAGHGTSDEQFF.

V is TRBV11-2 and J is TRBJ2-1; D gene ambiguous. V lost 1 base and J 6 bases, leaving 13 bases between the germline ends. The CDR3 runs 15 residues. From germline, CDR1 is SGHAT and CDR2 FQNNGV. The chain's CDR3 is CASSLAIPSLNEQFF. The CDR3 nucleotides are TGTGCCAGCAGCTTAGCTATTCCATCCCTCAATGAGCAGTTCTTC.

The genes are TRBV30 and TRBJ2-1; TRBD2 matches at 14 bases. Germline loops: CDR1 GTSNPN, CDR2 SVGIG (reference sequence). J was trimmed by 7 bases and V by 3 bases; bases with no gene match: 11. The CDR3 totals 17 residues. The CDR3 DNA is TGTGCCTGGAGCCCTCCAAGTCGGACTAGCGGGAGGAATGAGCAGTTCTTC. This codes for CAWSPPSRTSGRNEQFF.

CDR3 sequence: CASSLGGLETQYF. The CDR3 DNA is TGTGCCAGCAGCTTAGGAGGGTTAGAGACCCAGTACTTC. This sequence joins TRBV7-8 and TRBJ2-5, with D possibly being TRBD2 (5 bases). Germline V gene lookup returns CDR1 SGHVS and CDR2 FQNEAQ. V was trimmed by 1 base and J by 4 bases, leaving 7 bases between them. This CDR3 is 13 amino acids long. Full variable domain (missing parts from reference TRBV7-8 and TRBJ2-5): GAGVSQSPRYKVAKRGQDVALRCDPISGHVSLFWYQQALGQGPEFLTYFQNEAQLDKSGLPSDRFFAERPEGSVSTLKIQRTQQEDSAVYLCASSLGGLETQYFGPGTRLLVL.

The chain employs TRBV30 and TRBJ1-3, with a weak D call TRBD1 (6 bases). Germline values: CDR1 GTSNPN, CDR2 SVGIG (reference sequence). The V gene lost 0 bases and the J gene lost 4 bases, with 7 bases spanning the gap. The CDR3 is 13 amino acids. CDR3 protein: CAWSVQGGNTIYF. CDR3 DNA sequence: TGTGCCTGGAGTGTACAGGGAGGAAACACCATATATTTT.

The chain couples TRBV12-1 to TRBJ1-4; the D segment call TRBD1 is taken from the table without a DNA check. TRBV12-1 is a known pseudogene. CDR3 length: 16 residues. CDR3 nucleotides: TGTGCCAGCAGTTCTACGCGACAGGGGCCTAATGAAAAACTGTTTTTT. Encoded protein: CASSSTRQGPNEKLFF.

This chain connects TRBV28 to TRBJ2-3; 12 bases map to TRBD2. The germline CDR1 and CDR2 sequences are MDHEN and SYDVKM. The CDR3 spans 15 residues. J lost 5 bases, V lost 7 bases, and 7 bases had no gene match. CDR3 sequence reads: CASTRGLAGIDTQYF. The CDR3 nucleotides are TGTGCCAGCACCCGAGGACTAGCGGGGATAGATACGCAGTATTTT. Combining the CDR3 with reference TRBV28 and TRBJ2-3 gives the whole variable domain DVKVTQSSRYLVKRTGEKVFLECVQDMDHENMFWYRQDPGLGLRLIYFSYDVKMKEKGDIPEGYSVSREKKERFSLILESASTNQTSMYLCASTRGLAGIDTQYFGPGTRLTVL.

The chain recombines TRBV11-2 with TRBJ2-4; perhaps TRBD2 as D (6 bases). The germline V gene has CDR1 SGHAT and CDR2 FQNNGV. Trimming took 1 base from V and 1 from J, leaving 14 bases between them. The CDR3 length is 17 residues. The DNA for the CDR3 is TGTGCCAGCAGCTTAGGCCCTTGGAGGGACGCCAAAAACATTCAGTACTTC. Translated: CASSLGPWRDAKNIQYF.

The rearrangement uses TRBV19 and TRBJ1-2; TRBD1 aligns across 8 bases. The V and J ends lost 3 bases and 0 bases, in that order; junction bases with no gene match: 6. Germline V gives CDR1 LNHDA, CDR2 SQIVND (reference sequence). The CDR3 runs to 16 residues. CDR3 bases: TGTGCCAGTAGTATCAACAGGGGGTTCGCTAACTATGGCTACACCTTC. This gives the protein CASSINRGFANYGYTF.

The CDR3 sequence is CASSIGVGYNEQFF. The CDR3 DNA is TGTGCCAGTAGTATAGGAGTCGGCTACAATGAGCAGTTCTTC. V gene TRBV19 combines with J gene TRBJ2-1, with D unclear. This CDR3 has 14 amino acids. Germline V gene data show CDR1 as LNHDA and CDR2 as SQIVND (reference sequence). V was clipped by 1 base and J by 3 bases, with 7 bases between them.

This clone was picked up one time. The gene calls are TRBV7-9 and TRBJ2-5; TRBD1 agrees at 8 bases. Germline V lookup: CDR1 SEHNR, CDR2 FQNEAQ (reference sequence). Trimming removed 5 bases from V and 1 base from J; junction bases left unmatched: 3. The CDR3 is made up of 14 amino acids. The CDR3 region is CASSKDRGQETQYF. In nucleotides, the CDR3 is TGTGCCAGCAGCAAAGACAGGGGCCAAGAGACCCAGTACTTC.

In its sample, this clone was seen once. The gene calls are TRBV29-1 and TRBJ2-7; possible D gene TRBD1, 7 bases. With 4 bases removed from V and 3 bases from J, the gap between germline ends came to 16 bases. The CDR3 consists of 14 residues. CDR1 SQVTM and CDR2 ANQGSEA come from the germline V gene. This CDR3 is CSVGGDRGVYEQYF. CDR3 in DNA: TGCAGCGTTGGCGGGGACAGAGGGGTCTACGAGCAGTACTTC.

The V and J genes are TRBV11-2 and TRBJ2-7; the match to TRBD2 covers 8 bases. This CDR3 comprises 14 residues. Trimming removed 5 bases from V and 3 bases from J; junction bases left unmatched: 6. The germline V gene encodes CDR1 SGHAT and CDR2 FQNNGV. DNA for the CDR3: TGTGCCAGCAGCGCCGGGCGGGGGGACTACGAGCAGTACTTC. Amino acids: CASSAGRGDYEQYF.

This clone was counted once. The chain links TRBV4-3 to TRBJ1-5; D unclear. There are 13 residues in the CDR3. Germline CDR1 and CDR2: LGHNA and YSLEER. The V end was cut by 0 bases, the J end by 5 bases, with 5 bases between. CDR3 bases: TGCGCCAGCAGCCAAGATCCCTATCAGCCCCAGCATTTT. Its translation is CASSQDPYQPQHF.

This clone was seen only once. The chain uses TRBV6-4 and TRBJ1-6; weak D call: TRBD1 (5 bases). The germline V gene has CDR1 MRHNA and CDR2 SNTAGT. The V gene lost 2 bases and the J gene lost 5 bases, with 10 bases spanning the gap. The CDR3 has 15 residues. In nucleotides, the CDR3 is TGTGCCAGCAGTGACAGGGGCGACGATAATTCACCCCTCCACTTT. Translated: CASSDRGDDNSPLHF.

This chain joins TRBV3-1 (or the pseudogene TRBV3-2) and TRBJ2-5; no definite D call. Per the germline V gene, CDR1 is LGHDT and CDR2 is YNNKEL (reference sequence). Trimming stripped 6 bases from V and 2 bases from J, with 4 bases between. The CDR3 is 11 amino acids. The CDR3 here is CASRLQETQYF. CDR3 DNA sequence: TGTGCCAGCAGACTGCAAGAGACCCAGTACTTC.

The chain couples TRBV7-2 to TRBJ1-6; D is unclear. Trimming shortened V by 2 bases and J by 0 bases, and 14 bases separated the two germline ends. Germline lookup yields CDR1 SGHTA and CDR2 FQGNSA. This CDR3 spans 18 amino acids. CDR3 residues: CASSLPHGESSYNSPLHF. The DNA of the CDR3 is TGTGCCAGCAGCTTACCCCACGGGGAAAGCTCCTATAATTCACCCCTCCACTTT.

The chain has TRBV24-1 and TRBJ2-1, with TRBD1 as a possible D gene (6 bases). The CDR3 covers 16 residues. In germline, CDR1 is KGHDR, CDR2 SFDVKD. Trimming pared 3 bases from V and 4 bases from J, leaving 15 bases between. The DNA of the CDR3 is TGTGCCACCAGTGATCCACAGGGTCGTGGATACAATGAGCAGTTCTTC. It encodes CATSDPQGRGYNEQFF.

The chain carries TRBV29-1 and TRBJ2-5; TRBD2 agrees at 9 bases. The length of the CDR3 is 15 residues. Germline CDR1 is SQVTM and CDR2 is ANQGSEA. CDR3 protein: CRGGRGGGIQETQYF. CDR3 DNA sequence: TGCCGCGGGGGGCGCGGGGGGGGCATCCAAGAGACCCAGTACTTC.

V and J are TRBV12-3 or TRBV12-4 and TRBJ1-5, with D uncertain. CDR3 length: 13 amino acids. Trimming removed 7 bases at V and 6 bases at J, with 13 bases between. The CDR3 nucleotides are TGTGCCAGCACGTGGCAGTCGGGTCAGCCCCAGCATTTT. Translating gives CASTWQSGQPQHF.

This chain connects TRBV5-1 to TRBJ1-2, with D possibly being TRBD1 (6 bases). This CDR3 contains 13 residues. With 2 bases removed from V and 6 bases from J, the gap between germline ends came to 11 bases. Germline V gives CDR1 SGHRS, CDR2 YFSETQ. The CDR3 sequence is CASSFTGIDGYTF. CDR3 DNA: TGCGCCAGCAGCTTTACAGGGATCGATGGCTACACCTTC.